The next 23 T cell receptor beta chains were all read from a single sample in a study of cytomegalovirus exposure and HLA in healthy donors (dated by TCRdb to about 2017). The library was generated by the immunoSEQ multiplex PCR assay. For the multiplex PCR, a mixture combining 60 forward primers for TCR Vbeta segments and 13 reverse primers for TCR Jbeta segments was used. In its TCRdb copy, this immuneACCESS table keeps in-frame sequences only and misses some clones. Where compared with another copy, unresolved V genes explain less than half of these, and the others have no known cause. The sample table records about 140,000 clones; 65% to 85% of these occur just once. The ten largest clones capture approximately 1% of the sample. Sequenced input: PBMCs. The source of these receptors is a man between 18 and 29 years old in good health and CMV-seronegative.

The rearrangement joins TRBV5-1 to TRBJ2-1; maybe TRBD1 (5 bases). The CDR3 extends over 14 amino acids. Trimming removed 3 bases from V and 0 bases from J, with 7 bases in between. Germline lookup yields CDR1 SGHRS and CDR2 YFSETQ. The chain's CDR3 is CASSSQGSYNEQFF. For the CDR3, the DNA is TGCGCCAGCAGCTCGCAGGGCTCCTACAATGAGCAGTTCTTC.

The V call is TRBV27, the J call TRBJ2-1; 7 bases fit TRBD1. Germline-derived CDR1 and CDR2 are MNHEY and SMNVEV (reference sequence). The junction had 7 bases not matched to a gene; V was cut back by 4 bases and J by 7 bases. The CDR3 is 14 amino acids. CDR3 in DNA: TGTGCCAGCAGTTGGGACAGTCTAGATAATGAGCAGTTCTTC. Translation: CASSWDSLDNEQFF.

The rearrangement joins TRBV6-4 to TRBJ1-6; tentatively, D is TRBD1 (6 bases). The CDR3 contains 15 residues. V shed 2 bases and J shed 9 bases, with 14 bases lying between them. The V gene's germline CDR1 is MRHNA and CDR2 SNTAGT. The CDR3 loop reads CASSDTTGSGSPLHF. The DNA of the CDR3 is TGTGCCAGCAGTGACACCACAGGGAGTGGTTCACCCCTCCACTTT.

The J gene is TRBJ2-1, the V gene TRBV7-8; 8 positions agree with TRBD1. The trim removed 2 bases at V and 6 bases at J, leaving 6 bases unmatched. Germline CDR1 and CDR2: SGHVS and FQNEAQ. The CDR3 is 15 residues long. The CDR3 is CASSLPGGYGNEQFF. The CDR3 nucleotides are TGTGCCAGCAGCTTACCAGGGGGCTACGGCAATGAGCAGTTCTTC.

This chain uses TRBV7-9 with TRBJ2-1; 7 bases fit TRBD1. The V and J ends lost 4 bases and 7 bases, in that order; junction bases with no gene match: 7. Germline CDR1 and CDR2: SEHNR and FQNEAQ (reference sequence). This CDR3 is built from 14 residues. Here the CDR3 DNA reads TGTGCCAGCAGCTCAGACAGGGTACGAAATGAGCAGTTCTTC. Encoded protein: CASSSDRVRNEQFF.

The gene calls are TRBV4-2 and TRBJ1-5; D might be TRBD1 (6 bases). CDR1 and CDR2 (germline): LGHNA, YNFKEQ. CDR3 length: 16 residues. V was clipped by 0 bases and J by 7 bases, with 16 bases between them. The CDR3 spells CASSQDRGNGQQPQHF. CDR3 in DNA: TGTGCCAGCAGCCAAGATAGGGGGAACGGGCAGCAGCCCCAGCATTTT.

The chain uses TRBV12-5 and TRBJ1-5, with 8 positions matching TRBD1. The CDR3 consists of 15 residues. Germline V gene data show CDR1 as LGHNT and CDR2 as FRNRAP. Trimming cost V 0 bases and J 5 bases; bases outside gene matches: 3. CDR3 amino acids: CASGLVTGGDQPQHF. The CDR3 region has the DNA TGTGCTAGTGGTTTGGTAACAGGGGGTGATCAGCCCCAGCATTTT.

The V call is TRBV6-6, the J call TRBJ2-5, with 8 bases aligning to TRBD1. With V trimmed by 7 bases and J by 4 bases, 11 bases remained unmatched. This CDR3 region has 15 residues. The germline V gene encodes CDR1 MNHNY and CDR2 SVGAGI (reference sequence). CDR3 sequence reads: CASITTGESGETQYF. In DNA, the CDR3 is TGTGCCAGCATCACGACAGGGGAGTCCGGAGAGACCCAGTACTTC.

The V call is TRBV7-6, the J call TRBJ2-7; 9 bases are a match to TRBD1. The CDR3 is made up of 12 amino acids. J gave up 5 bases and V 8 bases, and 4 bases lay outside the gene matches. Germline CDR1 SGHVS, CDR2 FNYEAQ. The CDR3 is CASSDRGNEQYF. In DNA form, the CDR3 reads TGTGCCAGCTCGGACAGGGGAAACGAGCAGTACTTC.

The V and J genes are TRBV4-2 and TRBJ2-1, with D perhaps matching TRBD2 (5 bases). The germline V gene encodes CDR1 LGHNA and CDR2 YNFKEQ. CDR3 length: 16 residues. Trimming left V 0 bases short and J 12 bases short, with 21 bases between. CDR3 DNA: TGTGCCAGCAGCCAAGATAGCTCCAGTTTTTACGCGGGGCAGTTCTTC. Translated, it gives CASSQDSSSFYAGQFF.

The chain combines TRBV25-1 with TRBJ1-1, with 8 bases aligning to TRBD1. The germline V gene encodes CDR1 MGHDK and CDR2 SYGVNS. The CDR3 spans 17 residues. With 7 bases clipped from V and 2 bases from J, the junction kept 15 bases outside the gene matches. The CDR3 DNA is TGTGCCAGCACCCACGGCAGGGGGCCTATGGAAAACACTGAAGCTTTCTTT. Translated: CASTHGRGPMENTEAFF. Full variable domain (rest looked up from reference TRBV25-1 and TRBJ1-1): EADIYQTPRYLVIGTGKKITLECSQTMGHDKMYWYQQDPGMELHLIHYSYGVNSTEKGDLSSESTVSRIRTEHFPLTLESARPSHTSQYLCASTHGRGPMENTEAFFGQGTRLTVV.

Written as DNA, the CDR3 is TGTGCCAGCAGCCGGATCCAGGCCTACGAGCAGTACTTC. Translated: CASSRIQAYEQYF. The chain recombines TRBV11-2 with TRBJ2-7; unclear D gene. V shed 5 bases and J shed 2 bases, with 10 bases lying between them. This CDR3 is built from 13 residues. Germline lookup yields CDR1 SGHAT and CDR2 FQNNGV.

In this sample, this clone turned up a few times. The sample carries other DNA sequences with the same CDR3. The rearrangement uses TRBV5-1 and TRBJ1-1; TRBD1 agrees at 7 bases. The CDR3 totals 13 residues. V was clipped by 4 bases and J by 7 bases; unmatched bases: 7. Per germline, CDR1 SGHRS and CDR2 YFSETQ. The CDR3 sequence: CASSTGTDHEAFF. The CDR3 DNA is TGCGCCAGCAGCACGGGGACAGATCATGAAGCTTTCTTT. Using reference TRBV5-1 and TRBJ1-1 for the parts outside the CDR3, the full variable domain is KAGVTQTPRYLIKTRGQQVTLSCSPISGHRSVSWYQQTPGQGLQFLFEYFSETQRNKGNFPGRFSGRQFSNSRSEMNVSTLELGDSALYLCASSTGTDHEAFFGQGTRLTVV.

The chain combines TRBV6-5 with TRBJ1-1, with TRBD1 as a possible D gene (5 bases). Trimming took off 2 bases at V and 11 bases at J, with 15 bases between the two ends. The CDR3 has 13 residues. Looked up from germline, CDR1 is MNHEY and CDR2 is SVGAGI. The CDR3 loop reads CASSYGETAPAFF. CDR3 nucleotide sequence: TGTGCCAGCAGTTACGGAGAGACAGCTCCGGCTTTCTTT.

This chain links TRBV5-6 with TRBJ1-2; the match to TRBD1 covers 7 bases. Germline V gene data show CDR1 as SGHDT and CDR2 as YYEEEE. CDR3 size: 15 residues. The trim removed 7 bases at V and 4 bases at J, leaving 13 bases unmatched. CDR3 nucleotide sequence: TGTGCCAGCGCCTCCTCGGGGGACAGCATCTATGGCTACACCTTC. This sequence encodes CASASSGDSIYGYTF. Full variable domain (missing parts from reference TRBV5-6 and TRBJ1-2): DAGVTQSPTHLIKTRGQQVTLRCSPKSGHDTVSWYQQALGQGPQFIFQYYEEEERQRGNFPDRFSGHQFPNYSSELNVNALLLGDSALYLCASASSGDSIYGYTFGSGTRLTVV.

This rearrangement joins TRBV19 to TRBJ1-5, with D hard to call. V dropped 6 bases and J dropped 3 bases, with 6 bases sitting between them. This CDR3 spans 12 amino acids. Per germline, CDR1 LNHDA and CDR2 SQIVND (reference sequence). CDR3 sequence: CASREDNQPQHF. The DNA of the CDR3 is TGTGCCAGTAGGGAGGACAATCAGCCCCAGCATTTT.

This clone turned up a few times. V usage is TRBV18 and J usage is TRBJ2-3, with D possibly TRBD2 on 5 matching bases. V was trimmed by 3 bases and J by 2 bases, leaving 9 bases between them. CDR1 and CDR2 from the germline V gene are KGHSH and LQKENI. This CDR3 comprises 14 residues. CDR3 sequence reads: CASSPSTITDTQYF. In DNA form, the CDR3 reads TGTGCCAGCTCACCGTCGACTATCACAGATACGCAGTATTTT.

The chain recombines TRBV27 with TRBJ2-6; TRBD2 matches at 12 bases. This CDR3 region has 20 residues. V was clipped by 3 bases and J by 0 bases; unmatched bases: 9. Germline-derived CDR1 and CDR2 are MNHEY and SMNVEV (reference sequence). The DNA for the CDR3 is TGTGCCAGCAGTTTCCGCGGACTAGCGGGGATCCTCTCTGGGGCCAACGTCCTGACTTTC. It specifies CASSFRGLAGILSGANVLTF.

This clone appeared once. The chain is built from TRBV4-2 and TRBJ2-2; D is uncertain. CDR3 length: 16 residues. Germline assignment: CDR1 LGHNA and CDR2 YNFKEQ. The germline V and J ends were trimmed by 0 bases and 3 bases, with 11 bases remaining between them. CDR3 protein: CASSQEGWPDTGELFF. The CDR3 DNA reads TGTGCCAGCAGCCAAGAGGGCTGGCCGGACACCGGGGAGCTGTTTTTT.

The chain links TRBV29-1 to TRBJ1-1; D remains unclear. V lost 4 bases and J lost 0, with 9 bases in between. CDR3 length equals 13 residues. In germline, CDR1 is SQVTM, CDR2 ANQGSEA. The CDR3 loop reads CSVVNRLNTEAFF. The CDR3 nucleotides are TGCAGCGTTGTAAACAGATTGAACACTGAAGCTTTCTTT.

This chain joins TRBV6-1 and TRBJ2-1; D ambiguous. Germline CDR1 and CDR2: MNHNS and SASEGT. The CDR3 extends over 15 amino acids. The V gene lost 1 base and the J gene lost 0 bases, with 7 bases spanning the gap. This CDR3 reads CASSEGLASYNEQFF. The CDR3, as DNA: TGTGCCAGCAGTGAAGGTTTGGCCTCCTACAATGAGCAGTTCTTC.

The chain uses TRBV7-6 and TRBJ1-6, with 9 bases fitting TRBD1. The germline V gene encodes CDR1 SGHVS and CDR2 FNYEAQ. CDR3 size: 17 residues. V gave up 5 bases and J gave up 3 bases; unmatched junction bases: 8. CDR3 residues: CASSAPPTGGYNSPLHF. Here the CDR3 DNA reads TGTGCCAGCAGCGCCCCCCCGACAGGGGGCTATAATTCACCCCTCCACTTT.

This clone has just a few counts. V usage is TRBV28 and J usage is TRBJ1-5; D unclear. The CDR3 has 14 amino acids. In germline, CDR1 is MDHEN, CDR2 SYDVKM. V was clipped by 3 bases and J by 6 bases, with 12 bases between them. The CDR3 protein is CASSFILGGQPQHF. CDR3 sequence (DNA): TGTGCCAGCAGTTTTATCCTTGGAGGTCAGCCCCAGCATTTT.